Following are 23 T cell receptor beta chains from one sample sequenced in a study of blood T cells in healthy people across ages. A J-beta primer mix and a sample-barcoded 5' primer were used in a second PCR of about 7 to 12 cycles. TCRdb re-called the 5' RACE reads with MiXCR, one entry per CDR3 protein. This table holds roughly 680,000 distinct CDR3 sequences, roughly half found once. The specimen sequenced was blood. Receptor source: a woman at least 80 years old in good health.

The J gene is TRBJ2-5, the V gene TRBV9; D remains ambiguous. Trimming pared 2 bases from V and 1 base from J, leaving 12 bases between. The CDR3 totals 15 residues. The V gene's germline CDR1 is SGDLS and CDR2 YYNGEE. CDR3: CASSVAPGVQETQYF. In nucleotides, the CDR3 is TGTGCCAGCAGCGTGGCCCCTGGGGTCCAAGAGACCCAGTACTTC.

The rearrangement links TRBV27 to TRBJ2-5; 13 nucleotides match TRBD2. The end of the DNA is better explained by TRBJ2-7, so the J call may be wrong. Germline CDR1 and CDR2: MNHEY and SMNVEV (reference sequence). The CDR3 length is 14 residues. The CDR3 nucleotides are TGTGCCAGCAGACTAGCGGGGGGGCCTCACGAGCAGTACTTC. Its protein is CASRLAGGPHEQYF.

This chain connects TRBV20-1 to TRBJ1-5; the match to TRBD1 covers 7 bases. The germline gives CDR1 DFQATT, CDR2 SNEGSKA (reference sequence). CDR3 size: 15 residues. V gave up 1 base and J gave up 2 bases; unmatched junction bases: 5. CDR3 protein: CSARAGGVGNQPQHF. Written as DNA, the CDR3 is TGCAGTGCTAGAGCAGGGGGTGTAGGCAATCAGCCCCAGCATTTT.

This clonotype was counted at least ten times. The V gene is TRBV9, the J gene TRBJ2-3; no clear D. Trimming removed 2 bases from V and 4 bases from J, with 5 bases in between. Germline loops: CDR1 SGDLS, CDR2 YYNGEE. The CDR3 is 12 residues long. CDR3 DNA: TGTGCCAGCAGCGTGACCGCAGATACGCAGTATTTT. It encodes CASSVTADTQYF.

The table lists this clonotype with a count of one. The V call is TRBV15, the J call TRBJ2-7; 7 nucleotides align to TRBD1. The CDR3 is 15 residues long. With V trimmed by 1 base and J by 3 bases, 6 bases remained unmatched. CDR1 LNHNV and CDR2 YYDKDF come from the germline V gene (reference sequence). This CDR3 is CATSRAPGQNYEQYF. As DNA, the CDR3 is TGTGCCACCAGCAGAGCCCCGGGACAGAACTACGAGCAGTACTTC.

This rearrangement joins TRBV11-3 to TRBJ2-4, with 14 bases aligning to TRBD2. CDR3 length equals 15 residues. CDR1 is SGHNT and CDR2 is YENEEA in the germline V gene. Germline trimming cut 5 bases from V and 8 bases from J; bases unmatched to any gene: 5. The CDR3 loop is CASSPGTSGSDIQYF. The CDR3 region has the DNA TGTGCCAGCAGCCCAGGGACTAGCGGGAGTGACATTCAGTACTTC.

This clonotype was seen just once. Relative to the germline gene, one junction end is altered; a read error may explain this. J is TRBJ2-7 and V is TRBV7-3; a weak D match, TRBD2 (6 bases). The CDR3 totals 16 residues. Per the germline V gene, CDR1 is SGHTA and CDR2 is FQGTGA. CDR3 bases: TGTGCCGGCAGCTTAACGTATAGCGGACTTCCGGGTGAGCAGTACTTC. Its protein is CAGSLTYSGLPGEQYF.

This clonotype has at least ten counts. V and J are TRBV5-1 and TRBJ2-5, with 7 bases matching TRBD1. Germline lookup yields CDR1 SGHRS and CDR2 YFSETQ. J was trimmed by 4 bases and V by 4 bases; bases with no gene match: 7. The CDR3 sequence is 14 residues long. The CDR3 DNA is TGCGCCAGCAGCATACAGGGGATTTCAGAGACCCAGTACTTC. Translation gives CASSIQGISETQYF.

V is TRBV12-3 or TRBV12-4 and J is TRBJ1-2; 8 positions agree with TRBD1. The CDR3 consists of 15 residues. J gave up 4 bases and V 1 base, and 5 bases lay outside the gene matches. CDR3 region: CASSLGFTGGYGYTF. DNA for the CDR3: TGTGCCAGCAGTTTAGGGTTTACAGGGGGCTATGGCTACACCTTC.

The table lists this clonotype with many counts. The chain links TRBV4-1 to TRBJ2-3, with 7 bases identical to TRBD2. Germline assignment: CDR1 MGHRA and CDR2 YSYEKL. With V trimmed by 3 bases and J by 9 bases, 18 bases remained unmatched. This CDR3 region has 17 residues. The CDR3 nucleotides read TGCGCCAGCAGCCACCCTAGCGGACGGGTGGGTTCGGAGACGCAGTATTTT. Its protein product is CASSHPSGRVGSETQYF.

The chain couples TRBV12-3 or TRBV12-4 to TRBJ1-5; 7 bases agree with TRBD1. CDR3 length equals 15 residues. Trimming at V came to 4 bases and at J to 3 bases, leaving 6 bases not matched to a gene. The CDR3 here is CASSSRTGFNQPQHF. The CDR3 nucleotides are TGTGCCAGCAGTTCCCGGACAGGTTTCAATCAGCCCCAGCATTTT.

Worth noting for this clonotype: The germline gene is not matched at one end of the junction; a read error may be the cause. The chain links TRBV29-1 to TRBJ2-5; unclear D gene. The CDR3 length is 15 residues. Germline V gene sequence: CDR1 SQVTM, CDR2 ANQGSEA. This chain's CDR3 is CSVEDRKMNQETQYF. CDR3 bases: TGCAGTGTTGAAGATAGAAAGATGAATCAAGAGACCCAGTACTTC.

This clonotype was counted many times. The chain employs TRBV7-9 and TRBJ2-1; D is perhaps TRBD1 (5 bases). Trimming removed 3 bases at V and 4 bases at J, with 10 bases between. The CDR3 has 14 residues. Germline loops: CDR1 SEHNR, CDR2 FQNEAQ (reference sequence). Here the CDR3 reads CASSLTERYNEQFF. In DNA form, the CDR3 reads TGTGCCAGCAGCTTGACAGAGCGATACAATGAGCAGTTCTTC.

This chain connects TRBV6-5 to TRBJ1-2; D not certain. V gave up 6 bases and J gave up 3 bases, with 17 bases separating them. Per the germline V gene, CDR1 is MNHEY and CDR2 is SVGAGI. This CDR3 has 15 residues. CDR3 nucleotides: TGTGCCAGCAGCCTGGGCCGGGGTGAGGACTATGGCTACACCTTC. Its protein product is CASSLGRGEDYGYTF.

A remark on this clonotype: This may be a read error, as it is one base from a much larger clone. V and J are TRBV15 and TRBJ2-1; D is ambiguous. CDR3 length: 15 amino acids. Germline lookup yields CDR1 LNHNV and CDR2 YYDKDF (reference sequence). CDR3 nucleotide sequence: TGTGCCCCCAGCAGAGATCCAGCCCTCGGCAATGAGCAGTTCTTC. Its translation: CAPSRDPALGNEQFF.

This clonotype has at least ten counts. The V gene is TRBV12-3 or TRBV12-4, the J gene TRBJ2-4; D call uncertain. V gave up 6 bases and J gave up 0 bases, with 12 bases separating them. The CDR3 is 15 amino acids. The CDR3 nucleotides read TGTGCCAGCAGGGGATACTTATTAGCCAAAAACATTCAGTACTTC. Translation gives CASRGYLLAKNIQYF.

This clonotype was seen at least ten times. The V and J genes are TRBV12-3 or TRBV12-4 and TRBJ2-7, with a tentative D call TRBD1 (7 bases). The CDR3 covers 12 residues. Trimming stripped 6 bases from V and 7 bases from J, with 13 bases between. This chain's CDR3 is CASSRGTAEQYF. The DNA of the CDR3 is TGTGCCAGCAGCCGGGGGACAGCTGAGCAGTACTTC.

The chain has TRBV3-1 and TRBJ1-1; 7 bases align to TRBD1. Trimming took 0 bases from V and 10 from J; bases not matched to a gene: 11. This CDR3 is built from 15 residues. Germline values: CDR1 LGHDT, CDR2 YNNKEL (reference sequence). The CDR3 DNA sequence: TGTGCCAGCAGCCAAGAAATGGGACAGCGGACGGGAGCTTTCTTT. Protein sequence: CASSQEMGQRTGAFF.

The chain links TRBV7-9 to TRBJ2-2, with D possibly being TRBD1 (5 bases). The ends were cut back, 6 bases at V and 3 bases at J, with 14 bases in the middle. Germline CDR1 and CDR2: SEHNR and FQNEAQ (reference sequence). This CDR3 has 15 residues. CDR3 loop: CASSVWGTDTGELFF. In DNA, the CDR3 is TGTGCCAGCAGTGTTTGGGGCACCGACACCGGGGAGCTGTTTTTT. The complete variable domain, with remaining parts taken from reference TRBV7-9 and TRBJ2-2, reads DTGVSQNPRHKITKRGQNVTFRCDPISEHNRLYWYRQTLGQGPEFLTYFQNEAQLEKSRLLSDRFSAERPKGSFSTLEIQRTEQGDSAMYLCASSVWGTDTGELFFGEGSRLTVL.

This clonotype was observed many times. The genes are TRBV5-1 and TRBJ2-1; the D call may be TRBD1 or TRBD2 (6 bases each). Deletions cut 6 bases from V and 0 bases from J, with 13 bases between. Germline V gene lookup returns CDR1 SGHRS and CDR2 YFSETQ. The CDR3 runs to 15 residues. The CDR3 region is CASTIGGSSYNEQFF. As DNA, the CDR3 is TGCGCCAGCACCATAGGGGGGAGCTCCTACAATGAGCAGTTCTTC. Full variable domain (outside the CDR3, taken from reference TRBV5-1 and TRBJ2-1): KAGVTQTPRYLIKTRGQQVTLSCSPISGHRSVSWYQQTPGQGLQFLFEYFSETQRNKGNFPGRFSGRQFSNSRSEMNVSTLELGDSALYLCASTIGGSSYNEQFFGPGTRLTVL.

The rearrangement links TRBV27 to TRBJ2-1; 7 nucleotides agree with TRBD1. V dropped 8 bases and J dropped 10; count of bases not matched to a gene: 23. The CDR3 covers 17 residues. Looked up from germline, CDR1 is MNHEY and CDR2 is SMNVEV (reference sequence). CDR3 nucleotide sequence: TGTGCCAGCTTCTACCTAGGGACAGCCCCAAATAAATTGGAGCAGTTCTTC. Its protein product is CASFYLGTAPNKLEQFF.

This clonotype has a count of ten or more. The chain recombines TRBV24-1 with TRBJ2-1; 7 nucleotides match TRBD2. With V trimmed by 7 bases and J by 4 bases, 9 bases remained unmatched. Germline values: CDR1 KGHDR, CDR2 SFDVKD. The CDR3 runs to 15 residues. CDR3 in DNA: TGTGCCACCAGGGCCGCGGGAGAGGTTTACAATGAGCAGTTCTTC. Its protein is CATRAAGEVYNEQFF.

Ten or more counts support this clonotype. The chain couples TRBV7-9 to TRBJ2-1, with 7 bases lining up with TRBD1. This CDR3 comprises 15 residues. Unmatched junction bases numbered 7, after V lost 0 bases and J lost 8 bases. Germline CDR1 and CDR2: SEHNR and FQNEAQ (reference sequence). The CDR3 nucleotides are TGTGCCAGCAGCTTAGCGGTAGGGCAGGGGGATGAGCAGTTCTTC. Translated: CASSLAVGQGDEQFF.